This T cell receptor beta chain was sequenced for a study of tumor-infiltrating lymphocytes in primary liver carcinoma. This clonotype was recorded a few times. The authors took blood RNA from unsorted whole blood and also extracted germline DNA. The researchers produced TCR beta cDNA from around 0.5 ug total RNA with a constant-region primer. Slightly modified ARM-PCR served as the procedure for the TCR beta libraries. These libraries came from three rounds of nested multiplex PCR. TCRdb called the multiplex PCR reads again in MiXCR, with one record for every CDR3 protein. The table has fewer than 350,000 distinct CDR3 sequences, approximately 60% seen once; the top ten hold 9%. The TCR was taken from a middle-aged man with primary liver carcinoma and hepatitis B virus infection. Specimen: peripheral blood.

The CDR3 loop is CASKSGHTDYNEQFF. The CDR3 coding sequence is TGTGCCAGCAAGTCCGGTCATACCGACTACAATGAGCAGTTCTTC. The gene calls are TRBV6-1 and TRBJ2-1; no clear D. Germline CDR1 is MNHNS and CDR2 is SASEGT. CDR3 length: 15 amino acids. V gave up 7 bases and J gave up 3 bases, with 16 bases separating them.